The 9 T cell receptor beta chains below all came from one sample that was sequenced in a study of T cell changes during pregnancy in multiple sclerosis (dated by TCRdb to the late 2010s). The library was generated by the immunoSEQ multiplex PCR assay. Drawn from immuneACCESS, this table holds only the in-frame rearrangements with V and J called that TCRdb kept. Clones are partly lost; checked studies trace under half to an unresolved V gene and leave the rest unexplained. A total of fewer than 85,000 clones appear in this sample, 85% to 95% of them only once. The top ten constitute less than 2.5% of the sample. Sequencing used peripheral blood, obtained before pregnancy. These receptors all come from a female donor with multiple sclerosis, enrolled in a pregnancy study.

The chain is built from TRBV7-2 and TRBJ1-4; D uncertain. Germline loops: CDR1 SGHTA, CDR2 FQGNSA. V lost 4 bases to trimming and J lost 6 bases, with 6 bases between them. CDR3 length: 12 residues. For the CDR3, the DNA is TGTGCCAGCAGCTCACAACATGAAAAACTGTTTTTT. It translates to CASSSQHEKLFF. The full variable domain, in which reference TRBV7-2 and TRBJ1-4 provide the parts outside the CDR3, is GAGVSQSPSNKVTEKGKDVELRCDPISGHTALYWYRQSLGQGLEFLIYFQGNSAPDKSGLPSDRFSAERTGGSVSTLTIQRTQQEDSAVYLCASSSQHEKLFFGSGTQLSVL.

For this clone: Relative to the germline gene, one junction end is altered; a read error may explain this. The chain joins TRBV7-7 to TRBJ2-5, with 8 bases identical to TRBD2. There are 15 residues in the CDR3. CDR1 SSHAT and CDR2 FNYEAQ come from the germline V gene (reference sequence). The CDR3 nucleotides are TGTGCTAGCAGCTTTGCCGGGAGGGAAGGAGAGACCCAGTACTTC. Translation: CASSFAGREGETQYF. Complete variable domain (other parts from reference TRBV7-7 and TRBJ2-5): GAGVSQSPRYKVTKRGQDVTLRCDPISSHATLYWYQQALGQGPEFLTYFNYEAQPDKSGLPSDRFSAERPEGSISTLTIQRTEQRDSAMYRCASSFAGREGETQYFGPGTRLLVL.

This chain connects TRBV11-2 to TRBJ2-1; the D gene is possibly TRBD2 (5 bases). V lost 2 bases, J lost 7 bases, and 24 bases lay in between. CDR1 SGHAT and CDR2 FQNNGV come from the germline V gene. CDR3 length: 18 residues. CDR3 residues: CASSLFRLREPVVNEQFF. The CDR3 DNA follows: TGTGCCAGCAGCTTATTTCGACTAAGGGAGCCGGTGGTGAATGAGCAGTTCTTC.

CDR3 residues: CASSLGGVLFSDTQYF. CDR3 sequence (DNA): TGTGCCAGCAGTCTGGGGGGGGTACTATTTTCTGATACGCAGTATTTT. The chain joins TRBV5-5 to TRBJ2-3; the match to TRBD2 covers 7 bases. The CDR3 contains 16 residues. The ends lost 5 bases at V and 6 bases at J; junction bases unmatched: 15. Germline V gene lookup returns CDR1 SGHKS and CDR2 YYEKEE (reference sequence).

The chain links TRBV5-1 to TRBJ2-4; 9 bases are a match to TRBD1. CDR3 length: 18 residues. With 3 bases clipped from V and 1 base from J, the junction kept 11 bases outside the gene matches. Looked up from germline, CDR1 is SGHRS and CDR2 is YFSETQ. CDR3 bases: TGCGCCAGCAGCTCAGGGGGGGGACAGGGAATCGCCAAAAACATTCAGTACTTC. The encoded protein is CASSSGGGQGIAKNIQYF.

The chain recombines TRBV19 with TRBJ2-7; D is possibly TRBD2 (5 bases). V was pared by 0 bases and J by 0 bases, with 9 bases between. Germline CDR1 and CDR2: LNHDA and SQIVND (reference sequence). This CDR3 has 15 amino acids. DNA for the CDR3: TGTGCCAGTAGTATAGAAGAGGGTTTCTCCTACGAGCAGTACTTC. The encoded protein is CASSIEEGFSYEQYF.

This sequence joins TRBV5-1 and TRBJ2-4; a weak D match, TRBD1 (6 bases). Germline loops: CDR1 SGHRS, CDR2 YFSETQ. With 0 bases removed from V and 9 bases from J, the gap between germline ends came to 13 bases. CDR3 length: 14 residues. CDR3 nucleotide sequence: TGCGCCAGCAGCTTGGGGCCAGGGGAACCCATTCAGTACTTC. Protein: CASSLGPGEPIQYF.

CDR3 in amino acids: CAISEGPLRDSSTDTQYF. The CDR3, as DNA: TGTGCCATCAGTGAGGGGCCCCTCCGGGACAGTAGCACAGATACGCAGTATTTT. J is TRBJ2-3 and V is TRBV10-3, with 7 nucleotides matching TRBD1. V gave up 2 bases and J gave up 0 bases; unmatched junction bases: 11. Germline V CDR1 and CDR2: ENHRY, SYGVKD. This CDR3 region has 18 residues.

The gene calls are TRBV7-9 and TRBJ1-1; no clear D gene. Germline assignment: CDR1 SEHNR and CDR2 FQNEAQ (reference sequence). Trimming shortened V by 3 bases and J by 7 bases, and 12 bases separated the two germline ends. This CDR3 region has 13 residues. CDR3 coding DNA: TGTGCCAGCAGCTTTCGGGAAACGGTTGAAGCTTTCTTT. This encodes CASSFRETVEAFF.